A selection of T cell receptor beta chains follows, all from one sample in a study of T cells after yellow fever vaccination. Each CDR3 protein is one row after TCRdb ran MiXCR on the 5' RACE reads. The sample holds 200,000 to 250,000 distinct CDR3 sequences, under 3.5% seen once. The sample in question was CD4+ T cells sorted from PBMCs, obtained 10 days after the yellow fever booster vaccination. Source of these receptors: a man aged 18 to 29 who received the YFV17D yellow fever vaccine. Both conserved end residues are part of each CDR3. Fields, in order: J gene, D gene, V gene, clone size, CDR3 protein, CDR3 DNA. D genes are given only for firm matches. For some rows the clone size is stated as once, few or many, or as a class when expanded; others skip it.

>TRBJ1-1|TRBD1|TRBV9|few
CASSVAGQGFEAFF
TGTGCCAGCAGCGTAGCAGGACAGGGCTTTGAAGCTTTCTTT
>TRBJ1-6|TRBD1|TRBV20-1|many
CSAYQDRGYSPLHF
TGCAGTGCCTACCAGGACAGGGGTTATTCACCCCTCCACTTT
>TRBJ1-2|-|TRBV12-3/TRBV12-4|many
CASSLDSGSAGYTF
TGTGCCAGCAGTTTAGACTCCGGCTCCGCTGGCTACACCTTC
>TRBJ2-7|TRBD2|TRBV5-1|few
CASSPIAGSSYEQYF
TGCGCCAGCAGCCCAATAGCGGGGTCCTCCTACGAGCAGTACTTC
>TRBJ1-6|-|TRBV4-1|few
CASSQARVNSPLHF
TGCGCCAGCAGCCAAGCCAGAGTTAATTCACCCCTCCACTTT
>TRBJ1-1|-|TRBV20-1|-
CSARDTLGTEAFF
TGCAGTGCTAGAGATACCCTGGGGACTGAAGCTTTCTTT
>TRBJ2-2|-|TRBV6-5|few
CASSYPISPGMQLNTGELFF
TGTGCCAGCAGTTACCCCATTTCTCCAGGGATGCAGCTAAACACCGGGGAGCTGTTTTTT
>TRBJ1-5|-|TRBV23-1|many
CASKKRSNQPQHF
TGCGCCAGCAAAAAAAGAAGCAATCAGCCCCAGCATTTT
>TRBJ1-2|-|TRBV19|-
CASSTPGGNYGYTF
TGTGCCAGTAGTACCCCGGGGGGAAACTATGGCTACACCTTC
>TRBJ2-5|-|TRBV5-4|-
CASSRGAREETQYF
TGTGCCAGCAGCCGGGGGGCGCGGGAAGAGACCCAGTACTTC
>TRBJ2-1|-|TRBV5-1|-
CASSRRLGDWDEQFF
TGCGCCAGCAGCAGGCGACTAGGGGACTGGGATGAGCAGTTCTTC
>TRBJ2-5|TRBD2|TRBV24-1|many
CATSDGGTSGGWETQYF
TGTGCCACCAGTGATGGGGGGACTAGCGGGGGATGGGAGACCCAGTACTTC
>TRBJ2-4|TRBD2|TRBV10-3|many
CAIPRGEAIQYF
TGTGCCATCCCCCGGGGGGAGGCCATTCAGTACTTC
>TRBJ1-5|-|TRBV4-2|few
CASSQEKWTYNQPQHF
TGTGCCAGCAGCCAAGAGAAATGGACATACAATCAGCCCCAGCATTTT
>TRBJ2-4|-|TRBV7-2|many
CASSHHTGRDKNIQYF
TGTGCCAGCAGCCATCATACAGGGAGGGACAAAAACATTCAGTACTTC
>TRBJ1-6|-|TRBV5-5|many
CASSFDRNSPLHF
TGTGCCAGCAGCTTCGACCGAAATTCACCCCTCCACTTT
>TRBJ1-1|-|TRBV7-2|many
CASSLAPGRGPTEAFF
TGTGCCAGCAGCTTAGCTCCGGGAAGGGGACCCACTGAAGCTTTCTTT
>TRBJ2-5|TRBD2|TRBV5-1|-
CASSVTSGAELETQYF
TGCGCCAGCAGCGTGACTAGCGGGGCAGAGCTTGAGACCCAGTACTTC
>TRBJ2-7|TRBD2|TRBV2|many
CATVWVGGSEQYF
TGTGCCACCGTTTGGGTCGGGGGGAGCGAGCAGTACTTC
>TRBJ2-5|-|TRBV20-1|-
CSASAGRETQYF
TGCAGTGCGAGCGCAGGGCGAGAGACCCAGTACTTC
>TRBJ2-3|-|TRBV12-3/TRBV12-4|many
CASTQGDTQYF
TGTGCCAGCACCCAGGGCGATACGCAGTATTTT
>TRBJ2-1|-|TRBV5-5|many
CASSLAEGGEQFF
TGTGCCAGCAGCTTGGCCGAGGGGGGTGAGCAGTTCTTC
>TRBJ2-1|TRBD2|TRBV5-1|few
CASSVLAGYFNEQFF
TGCGCCAGCAGCGTCCTAGCGGGGTATTTCAATGAGCAGTTCTTC
>TRBJ1-2|-|TRBV30|many
CAWSTGIGYGYTF
TGTGCCTGGAGTACAGGGATCGGCTATGGCTACACCTTC
>TRBJ1-5|-|TRBV20-1|-
CSAGRGGGRNQPQHF
TGCAGTGCCGGCCGGGGGGGTGGGCGCAATCAGCCCCAGCATTTT
>TRBJ2-5|-|TRBV10-1|many
CASSEDWDTQYF
TGCGCCAGCAGTGAGGATTGGGATACCCAGTACTTC
>TRBJ1-5|TRBD1|TRBV7-2|many
CASSIRGDQPQHF
TGTGCCAGCAGCATCAGGGGGGATCAGCCCCAGCATTTT
>TRBJ2-1|-|TRBV28|many
CASTTSYNEQFF
TGTGCCAGCACCACTAGTTACAATGAGCAGTTCTTC
>TRBJ1-4|-|TRBV10-3|many
CAISETTGNEKLFF
TGTGCCATCAGTGAGACGACGGGTAATGAAAAACTGTTTTTT
>TRBJ1-1|-|TRBV6-2/TRBV6-3|many
CASSERRTEAFF
TGTGCCAGCAGCGAAAGGAGGACTGAAGCTTTCTTT
>TRBJ2-5|-|TRBV21-1|few
CASSKAGGETQYF
TGTGCCAGCAGCAAAGCAGGGGGGGAGACCCAGTACTTC
>TRBJ2-1|-|TRBV5-1|many
CASTPGTGNEQFF
TGCGCCAGCACCCCGGGGACGGGCAATGAGCAGTTCTTC
>TRBJ1-4|TRBD1|TRBV5-6|few
CASSLIGQGNEKLFF
TGTGCCAGCAGCTTGATCGGACAGGGCAATGAAAAACTGTTTTTT
>TRBJ2-2|-|TRBV11-2|many
CASSSTWNTGELFF
TGTGCCAGCAGCTCGACTTGGAACACCGGGGAGCTGTTTTTT
>TRBJ2-7|-|TRBV11-2|many
CASSSVQEPYEQYF
TGTGCCAGCAGCTCCGTACAGGAACCCTACGAGCAGTACTTC
>TRBJ1-5|TRBD1|TRBV12-3/TRBV12-4|-
CASRPDRGSNQPQHF
TGTGCCAGCAGACCGGACAGGGGAAGCAATCAGCCCCAGCATTTT
>TRBJ2-5|-|TRBV7-8|many
CASNPGDQETQYF
TGTGCCAGCAACCCCGGGGACCAAGAGACCCAGTACTTC
>TRBJ2-5|TRBD2|TRBV6-2/TRBV6-3|few
CASSPGRLAGAGETQYF
TGTGCCAGCAGTCCCGGCCGACTAGCGGGGGCAGGAGAGACCCAGTACTTC
>TRBJ2-3|TRBD1|TRBV6-5|few
CASSYRQGADTQYF
TGTGCCAGCAGTTATCGACAGGGGGCAGATACGCAGTATTTT